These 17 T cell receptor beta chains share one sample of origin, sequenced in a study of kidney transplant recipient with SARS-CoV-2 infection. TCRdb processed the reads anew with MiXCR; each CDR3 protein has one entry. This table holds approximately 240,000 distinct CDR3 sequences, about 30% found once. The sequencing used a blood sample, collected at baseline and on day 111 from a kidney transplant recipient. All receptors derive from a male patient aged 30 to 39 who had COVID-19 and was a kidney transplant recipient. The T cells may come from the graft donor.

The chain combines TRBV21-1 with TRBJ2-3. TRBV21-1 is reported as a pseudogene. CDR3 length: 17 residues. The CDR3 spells CAGRNMLATVTQDTQYF. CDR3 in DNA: TGTGCCGGCAGGAACATGTTAGCTACAGTCACGCAAGATACGCAGTATTTT.

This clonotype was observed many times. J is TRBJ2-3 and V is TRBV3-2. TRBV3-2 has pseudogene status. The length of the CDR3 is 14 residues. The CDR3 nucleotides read TGTGCCAGCAGCCAAGAAATGAGCACAGATACGCAGTATTTT. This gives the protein CASSQEMSTDTQYF.

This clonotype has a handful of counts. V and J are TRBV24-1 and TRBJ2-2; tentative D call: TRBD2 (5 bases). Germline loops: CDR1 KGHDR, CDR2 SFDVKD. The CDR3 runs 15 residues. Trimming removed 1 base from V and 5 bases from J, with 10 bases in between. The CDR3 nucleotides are TGTGCCACCAGTGATTTTGAGGGAAGTACCGGGGAGCTGTTTTTT. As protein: CATSDFEGSTGELFF.

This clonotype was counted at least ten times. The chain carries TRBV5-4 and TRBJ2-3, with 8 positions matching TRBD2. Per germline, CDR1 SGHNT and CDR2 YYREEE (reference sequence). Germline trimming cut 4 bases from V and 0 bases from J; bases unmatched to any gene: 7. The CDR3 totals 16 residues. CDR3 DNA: TGTGCCAGCAGCCCTAACGTAGCGGGGAGCACAGATACGCAGTATTTT. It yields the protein CASSPNVAGSTDTQYF.

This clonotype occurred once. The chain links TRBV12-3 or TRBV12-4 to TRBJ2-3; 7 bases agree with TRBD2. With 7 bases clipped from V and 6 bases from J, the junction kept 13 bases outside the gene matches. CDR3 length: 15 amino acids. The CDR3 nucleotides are TGTGCCAGCAAACCGGGACTAACGGGAGACGATACGCAGTATTTT. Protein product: CASKPGLTGDDTQYF.

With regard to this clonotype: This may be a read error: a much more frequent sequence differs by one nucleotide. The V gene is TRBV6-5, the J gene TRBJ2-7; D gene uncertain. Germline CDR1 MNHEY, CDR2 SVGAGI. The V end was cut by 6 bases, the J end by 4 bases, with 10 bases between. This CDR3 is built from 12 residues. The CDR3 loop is CASSDEVYEQYF. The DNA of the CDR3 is TGTGCCAGCAGCGACGAGGTTTACGAGCAGTACTTC.

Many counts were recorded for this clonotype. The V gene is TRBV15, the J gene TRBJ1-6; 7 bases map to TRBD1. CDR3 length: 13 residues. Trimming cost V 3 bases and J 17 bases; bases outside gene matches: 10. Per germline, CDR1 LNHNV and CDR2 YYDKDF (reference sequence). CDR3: CATSSAGQARIHF. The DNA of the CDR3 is TGTGCCACCAGCAGCGCCGGACAGGCAAGAATCCACTTT.

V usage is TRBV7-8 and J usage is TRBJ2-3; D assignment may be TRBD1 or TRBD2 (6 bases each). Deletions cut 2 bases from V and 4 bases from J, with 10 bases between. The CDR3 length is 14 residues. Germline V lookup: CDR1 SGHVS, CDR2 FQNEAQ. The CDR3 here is CASSLMGGADTQYF. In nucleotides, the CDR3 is TGTGCCAGCAGCTTAATGGGGGGCGCAGATACGCAGTATTTT.

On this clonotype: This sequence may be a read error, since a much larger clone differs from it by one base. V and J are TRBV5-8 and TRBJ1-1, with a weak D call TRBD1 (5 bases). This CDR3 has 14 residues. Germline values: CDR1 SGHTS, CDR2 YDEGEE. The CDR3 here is CASSSEGTNTEASF. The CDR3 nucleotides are TGTGCCAGCAGCTCCGAGGGGACGAACACTGAAGCTTCCTTT.

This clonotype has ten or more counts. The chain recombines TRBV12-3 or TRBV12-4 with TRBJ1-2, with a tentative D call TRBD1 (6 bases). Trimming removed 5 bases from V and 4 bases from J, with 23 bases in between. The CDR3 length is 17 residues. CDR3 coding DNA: TGTGCCAGCAGTATTGTGGACAGCTTCCGAAAGACCTATGGCTACACCTTC. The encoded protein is CASSIVDSFRKTYGYTF.

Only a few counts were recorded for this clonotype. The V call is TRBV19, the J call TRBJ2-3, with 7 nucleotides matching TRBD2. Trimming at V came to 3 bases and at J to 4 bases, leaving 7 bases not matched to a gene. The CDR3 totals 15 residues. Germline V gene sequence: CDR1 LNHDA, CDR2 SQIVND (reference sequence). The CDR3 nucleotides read TGTGCCAGTAGTATTCAACCGGGAGGAGCAGATACGCAGTATTTT. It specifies CASSIQPGGADTQYF.

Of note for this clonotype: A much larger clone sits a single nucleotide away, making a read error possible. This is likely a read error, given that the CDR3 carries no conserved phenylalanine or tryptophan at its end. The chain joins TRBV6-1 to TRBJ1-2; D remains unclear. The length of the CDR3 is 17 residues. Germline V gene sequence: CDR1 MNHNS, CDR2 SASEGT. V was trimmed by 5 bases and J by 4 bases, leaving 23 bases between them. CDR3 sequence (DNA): TGTGCCAGCAGTAAAATAATAGGTGGGAGAAAGACCTATGGCTACACCCTC. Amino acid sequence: CASSKIIGGRKTYGYTL.

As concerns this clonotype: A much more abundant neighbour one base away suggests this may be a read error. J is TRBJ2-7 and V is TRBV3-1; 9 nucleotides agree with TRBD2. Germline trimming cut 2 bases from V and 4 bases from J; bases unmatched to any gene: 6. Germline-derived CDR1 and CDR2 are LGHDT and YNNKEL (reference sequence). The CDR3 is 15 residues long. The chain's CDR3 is CASSQNLAGPYEQYF. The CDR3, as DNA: TGTGCCAGCAGCCAAAATCTAGCGGGGCCATACGAGCAGTACTTC.

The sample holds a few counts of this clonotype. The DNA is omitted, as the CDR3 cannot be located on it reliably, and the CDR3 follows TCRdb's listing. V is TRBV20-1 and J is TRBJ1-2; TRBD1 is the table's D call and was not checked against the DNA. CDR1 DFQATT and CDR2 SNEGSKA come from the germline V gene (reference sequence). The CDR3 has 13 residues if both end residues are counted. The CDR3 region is CSSSVRNPGGYTF.

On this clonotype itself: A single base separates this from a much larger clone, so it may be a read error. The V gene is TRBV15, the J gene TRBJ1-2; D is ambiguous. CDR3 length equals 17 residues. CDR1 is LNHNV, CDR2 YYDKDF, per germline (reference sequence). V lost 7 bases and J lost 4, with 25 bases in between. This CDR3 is CATNEWIRCGKTYGYTF. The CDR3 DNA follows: TGTGCCACCAACGAGTGGATAAGGTGTGGAAAGACCTATGGCTACACCTTC.

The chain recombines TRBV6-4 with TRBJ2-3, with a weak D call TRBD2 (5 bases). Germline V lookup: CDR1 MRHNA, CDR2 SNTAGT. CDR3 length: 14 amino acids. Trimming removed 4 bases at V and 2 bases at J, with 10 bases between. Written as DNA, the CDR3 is TGTGCCAGCAGTGCCGACTACTTCACAGATACGCAGTATTTT. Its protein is CASSADYFTDTQYF.

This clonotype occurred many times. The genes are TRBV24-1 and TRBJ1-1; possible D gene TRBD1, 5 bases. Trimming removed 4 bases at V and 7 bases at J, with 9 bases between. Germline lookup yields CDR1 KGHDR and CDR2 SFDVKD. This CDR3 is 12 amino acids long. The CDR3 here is CATSEPDSEAFF. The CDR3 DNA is TGTGCCACCAGTGAACCCGACAGTGAAGCTTTCTTT.